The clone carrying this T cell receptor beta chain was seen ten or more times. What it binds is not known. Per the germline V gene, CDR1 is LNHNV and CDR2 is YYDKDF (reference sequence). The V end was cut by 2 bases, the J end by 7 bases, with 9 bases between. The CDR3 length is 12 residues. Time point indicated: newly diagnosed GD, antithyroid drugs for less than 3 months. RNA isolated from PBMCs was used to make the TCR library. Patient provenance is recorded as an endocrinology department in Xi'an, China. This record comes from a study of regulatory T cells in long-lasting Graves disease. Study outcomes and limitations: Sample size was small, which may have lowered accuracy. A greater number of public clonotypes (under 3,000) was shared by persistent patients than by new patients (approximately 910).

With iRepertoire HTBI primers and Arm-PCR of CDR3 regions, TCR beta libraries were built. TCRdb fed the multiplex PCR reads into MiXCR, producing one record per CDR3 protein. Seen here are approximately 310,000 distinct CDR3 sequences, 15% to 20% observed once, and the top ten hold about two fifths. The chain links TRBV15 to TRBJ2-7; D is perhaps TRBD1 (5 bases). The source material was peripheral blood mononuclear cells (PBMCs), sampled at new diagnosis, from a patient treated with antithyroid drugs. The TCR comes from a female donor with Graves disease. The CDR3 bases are TGTGCCACCAGCAGATTTCAGGGAGAGCAGTACTTC. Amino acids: CATSRFQGEQYF.